This TCR beta chain was documented in a study of tumor-infiltrating lymphocytes in oesophageal squamous cell carcinoma. CDR1 SNHLY and CDR2 FYNNEI come from the germline V gene. There are 15 residues in the CDR3. TCRdb re-called the PCR reads with MiXCR, one entry per CDR3 protein. In the table there are some 16,000 distinct CDR3 sequences, approximately 46% of which are singletons. The source is a male donor with esophageal squamous cell carcinoma. The sequencing input was esophageal tumor tissue. The chain combines TRBV2 with TRBJ2-7; 12 positions agree with TRBD1. The J call may be incorrect, as the DNA end agrees better with TRBJ2-5. For the CDR3, the DNA is TGTGCCAGCCCTCGGGACAGGGGGCGCCGAGAGACCCAGTACTTC. Amino acids: CASPRDRGRRETQYF.